The 21 T cell receptor beta chains listed next were all sequenced from one sample in a study of cytomegalovirus exposure and HLA in healthy donors. Vbeta (60) and Jbeta (13) primers were used in the PCR. Profiled with immunoSEQ multiplex PCR; TCRdb holds only in-frame clones, not every one. Of over 250,000 clones listed, more than 80% were seen once; the top ten hold less than 4%. The sequenced material came from PBMCs. The receptors here all came from a middle-aged man in good health and CMV-seropositive.

The chain couples TRBV6-6 to TRBJ2-2, with D possibly TRBD1 on 6 matching bases. The CDR3 has 16 residues. The V end was cut by 4 bases, the J end by 5 bases, with 17 bases between. Per the germline V gene, CDR1 is MNHNY and CDR2 is SVGAGI (reference sequence). CDR3: CASSFRGIVGTGELFF. For the CDR3, the DNA is TGTGCCAGCAGTTTCAGGGGTATTGTGGGTACCGGGGAGCTGTTTTTT.

This clone was counted once. This rearrangement joins TRBV29-1 to TRBJ2-1; 7 nucleotides agree with TRBD2. J lost 0 bases, V lost 1 base, and 6 bases had no gene match. The CDR3 covers 16 residues. CDR1 is SQVTM and CDR2 is ANQGSEA in the germline V gene. CDR3 region: CSVEGLGGSSYNEQFF. In DNA form, the CDR3 reads TGCAGCGTTGAAGGATTAGGCGGGAGCTCCTACAATGAGCAGTTCTTC.

The genes are TRBV27 and TRBJ2-3, with D perhaps matching TRBD1 (5 bases). Germline CDR1 and CDR2: MNHEY and SMNVEV (reference sequence). The CDR3 consists of 14 residues. The V end lost 5 bases, the J end lost 4 bases, and 13 bases lay between the germline ends. The CDR3 spells CASSIPGNSDTQYF. The CDR3 bases are TGTGCCAGCAGTATCCCAGGGAACTCAGATACGCAGTATTTT.

The V and J genes are TRBV2 and TRBJ2-7; 8 bases map to TRBD2. Trimming cost V 6 bases and J 6 bases; bases outside gene matches: 19. Germline V CDR1 and CDR2: SNHLY, FYNNEI. The CDR3 has 17 amino acids. CDR3 residues: CASSPRRKREFVTEQYF. In DNA, the CDR3 is TGTGCCAGCAGCCCCCGGAGGAAGCGGGAGTTTGTGACCGAGCAGTACTTC. Based on the CDR3 plus reference TRBV2 and TRBJ2-7, the full variable domain is EPEVTQTPSHQVTQMGQEVILRCVPISNHLYFYWYRQILGQKVEFLVSFYNNEISEKSEIFDDQFSVERPDGSNFTLKIRSTKLEDSAMYFCASSPRRKREFVTEQYFGPGTRLTVT.

The chain employs TRBV28 and TRBJ1-5; 9 bases map to TRBD1. Germline values: CDR1 MDHEN, CDR2 SYDVKM. This CDR3 comprises 19 residues. Trimming removed 5 bases from V and 6 bases from J; junction bases left unmatched: 20. The CDR3 sequence is CASSAPGTGKAGTGQPQHF. CDR3 bases: TGTGCCAGCAGTGCTCCGGGGACAGGGAAAGCCGGGACGGGTCAGCCCCAGCATTTT. The full variable domain, with the rest looked up from reference TRBV28 and TRBJ1-5, is DVKVTQSSRYLVKRTGEKVFLECVQDMDHENMFWYRQDPGLGLRLIYFSYDVKMKEKGDIPEGYSVSREKKERFSLILESASTNQTSMYLCASSAPGTGKAGTGQPQHFGDGTRLSIL.

This clone was found a few times. This sequence joins TRBV7-8 and TRBJ2-7; tentatively, D is TRBD1 (7 bases). Germline values: CDR1 SGHVS, CDR2 FQNEAQ. V dropped 3 bases and J dropped 0 bases, with 12 bases sitting between them. The CDR3 is made up of 15 amino acids. The CDR3 loop reads CASSFSGGYSYEQYF. CDR3 coding DNA: TGTGCCAGCAGCTTCTCAGGGGGGTACTCCTACGAGCAGTACTTC.

The gene calls are TRBV13 and TRBJ1-4, with a tentative D call TRBD1 (6 bases). There are 13 residues in the CDR3. Germline CDR1 and CDR2: PRHDT and FYEKMQ (reference sequence). Trimming cost V 1 base and J 14 bases, with 14 bases left between them. The CDR3 bases are TGTGCCAGCAGCTTAGCAGGGGAAGAAAGGCTGTTTTTT. This sequence encodes CASSLAGEERLFF.

The chain links TRBV19 to TRBJ2-3, with TRBD2 matching over 14 bases. CDR1 and CDR2 from the germline V gene are LNHDA and SQIVND (reference sequence). This CDR3 contains 16 residues. Trimming removed 4 bases from V and 6 bases from J; junction bases left unmatched: 6. The CDR3 sequence: CASSNPGLAGADTQYF. DNA of the CDR3: TGTGCCAGTAGTAACCCGGGACTAGCGGGAGCGGATACGCAGTATTTT.

The chain links TRBV7-2 to TRBJ2-3; D perhaps matches TRBD2 (5 bases). Deletions cut 4 bases from V and 0 bases from J, with 5 bases between. Germline assignment: CDR1 SGHTA and CDR2 FQGNSA. This CDR3 comprises 13 residues. The chain's CDR3 is CASSWTSTDTQYF. As DNA, the CDR3 is TGTGCCAGCAGCTGGACTAGCACAGATACGCAGTATTTT.

The chain combines TRBV5-5 with TRBJ2-1, with D uncertain. The CDR3 loop spans 13 amino acids. Per the germline V gene, CDR1 is SGHKS and CDR2 is YYEKEE (reference sequence). Trimming removed 3 bases at V and 5 bases at J, with 9 bases between. CDR3: CASSWNEDNEQFF. The CDR3 nucleotides read TGTGCCAGCAGCTGGAACGAGGACAATGAGCAGTTCTTC.

The V and J genes are TRBV6-5 and TRBJ1-1; possibly TRBD1 for D (6 bases). The CDR3 sequence is 15 residues long. CDR1 is MNHEY, CDR2 SVGAGI, per germline. Trimming left V 2 bases short and J 1 base short, with 11 bases between. CDR3 protein: CASSYADSRNTEAFF. CDR3 bases: TGTGCCAGCAGTTACGCGGACAGCAGGAACACTGAAGCTTTCTTT.

The chain employs TRBV4-3 and TRBJ2-7, with a weak D call TRBD2 (5 bases). The CDR3 consists of 16 residues. Trimming left V 0 bases short and J 0 bases short, with 12 bases between. The germline CDR1 and CDR2 sequences are LGHNA and YSLEER. CDR3 coding DNA: TGCGCCAGCAGCCAAGATAGGACTGCCTACTCCTACGAGCAGTACTTC. This sequence encodes CASSQDRTAYSYEQYF.

The rearrangement uses TRBV7-6 and TRBJ2-5; a weak D match, TRBD2 (6 bases). Per the germline V gene, CDR1 is SGHVS and CDR2 is FNYEAQ. The ends were cut back, 3 bases at V and 5 bases at J, with 16 bases in the middle. The CDR3 has 15 residues. The CDR3 sequence is CASSFRYSGGETQYF. The CDR3 coding sequence is TGTGCCAGCAGCTTTCGATATAGCGGCGGGGAGACCCAGTACTTC.

The V call is TRBV6-6, the J call TRBJ2-1; tentative D call: TRBD2 (6 bases). The germline V and J ends were trimmed by 2 bases and 7 bases, with 15 bases remaining between them. Germline loops: CDR1 MNHNY, CDR2 SVGAGI (reference sequence). CDR3 length equals 15 residues. The CDR3, as DNA: TGTGCCAGCAGTTACCCGGGCGGGGACGGGAATGAGCAGTTCTTC. It is translated as CASSYPGGDGNEQFF.

V gene TRBV6-1 combines with J gene TRBJ2-4; D is perhaps TRBD1 (6 bases). Trimming took 4 bases from V and 3 from J, leaving 16 bases between them. The CDR3 runs to 16 residues. Germline V gene lookup returns CDR1 MNHNS and CDR2 SASEGT. The CDR3 region has the DNA TGTGCCAGCAGTGGACACCCCGGGACACGCAAAAACATTCAGTACTTC. Encoded protein: CASSGHPGTRKNIQYF.

This clone was found once. The rearrangement links TRBV6-1 to TRBJ2-7; 11 nucleotides align to TRBD2. J lost 3 bases, V lost 4 bases, and 11 bases had no gene match. CDR3 length: 17 amino acids. Germline CDR1 is MNHNS and CDR2 is SASEGT. CDR3 DNA: TGTGCCAGCAGTGGGACTAGCGGGTCCTCCATCCTCTACGAGCAGTACTTC. Translation: CASSGTSGSSILYEQYF.

V and J are TRBV7-6 and TRBJ2-5; TRBD2 is a possible D gene (5 bases). Germline V CDR1 and CDR2: SGHVS, FNYEAQ. The CDR3 loop spans 13 amino acids. The ends were cut back, 1 base at V and 5 bases at J, with 8 bases in the middle. CDR3 nucleotides: TGTGCCAGCAGCTTAGAACGGAGGGAGACCCAGTACTTC. Amino acid sequence: CASSLERRETQYF. Full variable domain (remainder filled in from reference TRBV7-6 and TRBJ2-5): GAGVSQSPRYKVTKRGQDVALRCDPISGHVSLYWYRQALGQGPEFLTYFNYEAQQDKSGLPNDRFSAERPEGSISTLTIQRTEQRDSAMYRCASSLERRETQYFGPGTRLLVL.

The J gene is TRBJ1-1, the V gene TRBV18; D unclear. The V end lost 3 bases, the J end lost 2 bases, and 16 bases lay between the germline ends. This CDR3 region has 16 residues. Germline assignment: CDR1 KGHSH and CDR2 LQKENI. Written as DNA, the CDR3 is TGTGCCAGCTCACCGGGCAGGTCCCCGACAAACACTGAAGCTTTCTTT. Translated: CASSPGRSPTNTEAFF.

This sequence joins TRBV5-1 and TRBJ2-3; D is unclear. Germline V lookup: CDR1 SGHRS, CDR2 YFSETQ. The CDR3 is 17 residues long. The V end lost 0 bases, the J end lost 2 bases, and 16 bases lay between the germline ends. CDR3 loop: CASSLVVADRLTDTQYF. CDR3 bases: TGCGCCAGCAGCTTGGTCGTCGCAGATCGACTCACAGATACGCAGTATTTT.

This chain links TRBV30 with TRBJ2-5, with D perhaps matching TRBD2 (6 bases). In germline, CDR1 is GTSNPN, CDR2 SVGIG (reference sequence). V lost 3 bases and J 5 bases, leaving 13 bases between the germline ends. The length of the CDR3 is 13 residues. CDR3 region: CAWSARLGETQYF. CDR3 DNA: TGTGCCTGGAGCGCTAGACTAGGGGAGACCCAGTACTTC.

The J gene is TRBJ2-3, the V gene TRBV5-5; perhaps TRBD2 as D (6 bases). V dropped 4 bases and J dropped 3 bases, with 21 bases sitting between them. The CDR3 runs 17 residues. Germline V gene lookup returns CDR1 SGHKS and CDR2 YYEKEE (reference sequence). This chain's CDR3 is CASSRMTRTRGTDTQYF. CDR3 sequence (DNA): TGTGCCAGCAGCCGAATGACTAGGACGAGGGGAACAGATACGCAGTATTTT.